These 28 T cell receptor beta chains were all obtained from the same sample, sequenced in a study of blood T cell repertoires in COVID-19. Generated by immunoSEQ multiplex PCR, the TCRdb table keeps only in-frame clones and is missing some. Here the sample spans around 200,000 clones, approximately 87% being singletons. The sequenced sample consisted of peripheral blood. The receptor source for this set is a man aged 55 to 70 who had recovered from COVID-19.

The chain recombines TRBV2 with TRBJ1-3; no firm D call. V was shortened by 6 bases and J by 0 bases, with 6 bases between the two germline ends. CDR1 is SNHLY, CDR2 FYNNEI, per germline. The CDR3 is 13 amino acids. Written as DNA, the CDR3 is TGTGCCAGCAGACTCCTCTCTGGAAACACCATATATTTT. Encoded protein: CASRLLSGNTIYF.

V is TRBV6-5 and J is TRBJ1-2, with a tentative D call TRBD1 (5 bases). This CDR3 has 15 residues. V shed 3 bases and J shed 1 base, with 12 bases lying between them. Germline lookup yields CDR1 MNHEY and CDR2 SVGAGI. The CDR3 sequence: CASSYSRGFNYGYTF. The CDR3 DNA reads TGTGCCAGCAGTTATTCAAGGGGTTTTAACTATGGCTACACCTTC.

The rearrangement joins TRBV7-3 to TRBJ2-1; 8 bases match TRBD2. V lost 1 base and J lost 0; bases outside the gene matches: 5. Germline assignment: CDR1 SGHTA and CDR2 FQGTGA. The CDR3 is 17 residues long. CDR3 loop: CASSLRVAGSSYNEQFF. CDR3 nucleotides: TGTGCCAGCAGCTTAAGAGTAGCGGGGAGCTCCTACAATGAGCAGTTCTTC.

The rearrangement links TRBV28 to TRBJ2-7; 8 nucleotides match TRBD1. The germline V gene encodes CDR1 MDHEN and CDR2 SYDVKM. This CDR3 is 13 amino acids long. Trimming removed 7 bases from V and 5 bases from J; junction bases left unmatched: 7. The CDR3 nucleotides are TGTGCCAGCAAAGACAGGGGAAGGAACGAGCAGTACTTC. Translating it yields CASKDRGRNEQYF.

The J gene is TRBJ2-3, the V gene TRBV5-1, with D unclear. Trimming left V 1 base short and J 2 bases short, with 5 bases between. The germline CDR1 and CDR2 sequences are SGHRS and YFSETQ. CDR3 size: 13 residues. The CDR3 DNA sequence: TGCGCCAGCAGCTTGAGCATCACAGATACGCAGTATTTT. Translation: CASSLSITDTQYF.

The chain has TRBV4-2 and TRBJ1-1; D is uncertain. Germline-derived CDR1 and CDR2 are LGHNA and YNFKEQ. Trimming left V 6 bases short and J 5 bases short, with 16 bases between. This CDR3 spans 14 amino acids. CDR3 loop: CASRGGSPRTEAFF. The CDR3 DNA is TGTGCCAGCAGGGGTGGTAGCCCGCGGACTGAAGCTTTCTTT.

A single count supports this clone. The chain has TRBV12-3 or TRBV12-4 and TRBJ1-2, with 11 positions matching TRBD1. Trimming at V came to 9 bases and at J to 7 bases, leaving 1 base not matched to a gene. The CDR3 is made up of 11 amino acids. The CDR3 sequence: CASGTGGGYTF. The CDR3 DNA sequence: TGTGCCAGTGGGACAGGGGGTGGCTACACCTTC.

This chain links TRBV5-5 with TRBJ1-6, with 10 bases fitting TRBD1. Germline CDR1 is SGHKS and CDR2 is YYEKEE (reference sequence). The trim removed 5 bases at V and 7 bases at J, leaving 3 bases unmatched. This CDR3 region has 14 residues. For the CDR3, the DNA is TGTGCCAGCAGAAAGGACAGGGGGAATTCACCCCTCCACTTT. Its protein is CASRKDRGNSPLHF.

This chain links TRBV6-2 or TRBV6-3 with TRBJ2-1, with 8 bases matching TRBD1. V was clipped by 5 bases and J by 2 bases; unmatched bases: 8. Germline CDR1 MNHEY, CDR2 SVGEGT. The CDR3 consists of 16 residues. The CDR3 nucleotides read TGTGCCAGCAGTGCCACCGGGACAGGACCCTACAATGAGCAGTTCTTC. Translating it yields CASSATGTGPYNEQFF.

The V and J genes are TRBV19 and TRBJ2-3; 9 nucleotides agree with TRBD1. The V gene's germline CDR1 is LNHDA and CDR2 SQIVND (reference sequence). The CDR3 consists of 15 residues. The ends lost 6 bases at V and 2 bases at J; junction bases unmatched: 6. The CDR3 coding sequence is TGTGCCAGTAGGGAGACAGGGGGTGCCACAGATACGCAGTATTTT. Translation: CASRETGGATDTQYF.

V gene TRBV6-6 combines with J gene TRBJ2-1, with 11 bases that match TRBD1. The CDR3 spans 15 residues. The germline V gene has CDR1 MNHNY and CDR2 SVGAGI (reference sequence). J lost 9 bases, V lost 2 bases, and 6 bases had no gene match. The CDR3 nucleotides read TGTGCCAGCAGTTACAGTGGACAGGGGGCGCGTGAGCAGTTCTTC. Protein: CASSYSGQGAREQFF.

V usage is TRBV5-1 and J usage is TRBJ2-7, with 9 bases that match TRBD1. Losses at the gene ends were 3 bases for V and 6 bases for J; bases not matched to a gene: 7. This CDR3 spans 14 amino acids. The germline gives CDR1 SGHRS, CDR2 YFSETQ. Here the CDR3 reads CASSSWTGEAEQYF. The DNA of the CDR3 is TGCGCCAGCAGCTCCTGGACAGGGGAAGCCGAGCAGTACTTC.

The genes are TRBV19 and TRBJ1-2, with TRBD1 matching 8 bases. Unmatched junction bases numbered 9, after V lost 6 bases and J lost 0 bases. The CDR3 contains 16 residues. CDR1 LNHDA and CDR2 SQIVND come from the germline V gene (reference sequence). The CDR3 protein is CASRTPTGVSNYGYTF. For the CDR3, the DNA is TGTGCCAGTAGGACCCCGACAGGGGTCTCTAACTATGGCTACACCTTC.

The rearrangement joins TRBV7-8 to TRBJ1-4; D gene unclear. The CDR3 extends over 15 amino acids. The V gene's germline CDR1 is SGHVS and CDR2 FQNEAQ. With 2 bases removed from V and 7 bases from J, the gap between germline ends came to 14 bases. The CDR3 loop is CASSLRRVVTEKLFF. In DNA, the CDR3 is TGTGCCAGCAGCTTACGGAGGGTGGTGACTGAAAAACTGTTTTTT.

This clone turned up a few times. This chain links TRBV5-1 with TRBJ2-5, with D perhaps TRBD1 (7 bases). Germline V CDR1 and CDR2: SGHRS, YFSETQ. V was clipped by 0 bases and J by 3 bases, with 12 bases between them. This CDR3 is built from 15 residues. CDR3 in DNA: TGCGCCAGCAGCTTGGTGGGGGGACAGAAAGAGACCCAGTACTTC. Translating it yields CASSLVGGQKETQYF.

J is TRBJ2-3 and V is TRBV7-4; 10 positions match TRBD2. Trimming at V came to 1 base and at J to 2 bases, leaving 9 bases not matched to a gene. The germline V gene encodes CDR1 SGHVT and CDR2 SQSDAQ. The CDR3 has 18 amino acids. CDR3 DNA: TGTGCCAGCAGCTTAGGTTGGCTAGCGGGAGTCAACACAGATACGCAGTATTTT. Translating gives CASSLGWLAGVNTDTQYF.

This clone was seen a single time. V usage is TRBV30 and J usage is TRBJ1-4; D is ambiguous. Deletions cut 1 base from V and 0 bases from J, with 15 bases between. Germline V gene lookup returns CDR1 GTSNPN and CDR2 SVGIG (reference sequence). The CDR3 covers 17 residues. The CDR3 is CAWSAIGLIATNEKLFF. The DNA for the CDR3 is TGTGCCTGGAGTGCCATAGGACTAATTGCAACTAATGAAAAACTGTTTTTT.

The chain is built from TRBV5-1 and TRBJ2-1, with D possibly TRBD2 on 6 matching bases. The ends were cut back, 0 bases at V and 3 bases at J, with 13 bases in the middle. This CDR3 spans 16 amino acids. Germline assignment: CDR1 SGHRS and CDR2 YFSETQ. The DNA for the CDR3 is TGCGCCAGCAGCTTGGTTCCCACGGGAGACTACAATGAGCAGTTCTTC. This sequence encodes CASSLVPTGDYNEQFF.

The chain employs TRBV30 and TRBJ1-2, with D unclear. The CDR3 sequence is 14 residues long. Per germline, CDR1 GTSNPN and CDR2 SVGIG (reference sequence). Here the CDR3 reads CAETPPPPNYGYTF. The CDR3 DNA reads as TGTGCAGAGACTCCACCTCCCCCTAACTATGGCTACACCTTC.

In its sample, this clone was seen a few times. The chain has TRBV18 and TRBJ1-1, with D unresolved. CDR1 KGHSH and CDR2 LQKENI come from the germline V gene. The CDR3 length is 13 residues. V dropped 6 bases and J dropped 3 bases, with 11 bases sitting between them. CDR3 amino acids: CASSPYQDTEAFF. Written as DNA, the CDR3 is TGTGCCAGCTCCCCGTATCAGGACACTGAAGCTTTCTTT.

The chain is built from TRBV19 and TRBJ2-3, with 13 bases that match TRBD2. Germline V gene lookup returns CDR1 LNHDA and CDR2 SQIVND (reference sequence). V shed 1 base and J 5 bases; nucleotides not matched to a gene: 9. The CDR3 totals 18 residues. CDR3 loop: CASSIGSGLAGVVDTQYF. The CDR3, as DNA: TGTGCCAGTAGTATAGGGTCCGGACTAGCGGGAGTGGTAGATACGCAGTATTTT. The variable domain in full, completed from reference TRBV19 and TRBJ2-3, reads DGGITQSPKYLFRKEGQNVTLSCEQNLNHDAMYWYRQDPGQGLRLIYYSQIVNDFQKGDIAEGYSVSREKKESFPLTVTSAQKNPTAFYLCASSIGSGLAGVVDTQYFGPGTRLTVL.

The V and J genes are TRBV19 and TRBJ2-3, with D maybe TRBD2 (6 bases). V lost 6 bases to trimming and J lost 0 bases, with 10 bases between them. This CDR3 has 14 residues. The germline V gene encodes CDR1 LNHDA and CDR2 SQIVND (reference sequence). The CDR3 sequence: CASRGLASTDTQYF. Here the CDR3 DNA reads TGTGCCAGTAGGGGACTCGCAAGCACAGATACGCAGTATTTT.

V and J are TRBV10-1 and TRBJ2-3; the match to TRBD1 covers 8 bases. The CDR3 loop spans 15 amino acids. Trimming took 2 bases from V and 1 from J; bases not matched to a gene: 2. Germline values: CDR1 WNHNN, CDR2 SYGVQD (reference sequence). CDR3 residues: CASSEAGGGTDTQYF. Here the CDR3 DNA reads TGCGCCAGCAGTGAGGCAGGGGGCGGCACAGATACGCAGTATTTT.

The gene calls are TRBV6-1 and TRBJ1-2; TRBD1 is a possible D gene (5 bases). The ends were cut back, 1 base at V and 0 bases at J, with 6 bases in the middle. The germline V gene has CDR1 MNHNS and CDR2 SASEGT. The CDR3 consists of 14 residues. CDR3 in DNA: TGTGCCAGCAGTGAAGGGACAACTAACTATGGCTACACCTTC. It specifies CASSEGTTNYGYTF.

The chain is built from TRBV27 and TRBJ2-7, with 9 nucleotides matching TRBD1. The CDR3 consists of 14 residues. Germline V gene lookup returns CDR1 MNHEY and CDR2 SMNVEV (reference sequence). The V and J ends lost 7 bases and 1 base, in that order; junction bases with no gene match: 5. Here the CDR3 DNA reads TGTGCCAGCACCGGGACAGGGACGTCCTACGAGCAGTACTTC. Protein sequence: CASTGTGTSYEQYF.

This chain joins TRBV2 and TRBJ1-3; 8 bases are shared with TRBD1. CDR1 is SNHLY and CDR2 is FYNNEI in the germline V gene. The CDR3 has 13 amino acids. After removal of 8 bases from V and 2 bases from J, the junction contained 2 bases not matched to a gene. DNA for the CDR3: TGTGCCAGCCAGGGGGCGCCTGGAAACACCATATATTTT. This sequence encodes CASQGAPGNTIYF.

The gene calls are TRBV15 and TRBJ1-2; 8 positions agree with TRBD1. The ends lost 5 bases at V and 8 bases at J; junction bases unmatched: 4. The CDR3 is 12 residues long. The germline V gene has CDR1 LNHNV and CDR2 YYDKDF (reference sequence). The CDR3 DNA reads TGTGCCACCAGCGACAGGGGCCGGGGCTACACCTTC. Residues: CATSDRGRGYTF.

The chain employs TRBV7-2 and TRBJ2-1; 13 positions match TRBD2. CDR3 length equals 16 residues. Germline assignment: CDR1 SGHTA and CDR2 FQGNSA. The V segment lost 4 bases and the J segment 10 bases; nucleotides outside the gene matches: 10. CDR3 DNA sequence: TGTGCCAGCAGCTCACTTACTAGCGGGAGGGCCACCGAGCAGTTCTTC. Translated, it gives CASSSLTSGRATEQFF.